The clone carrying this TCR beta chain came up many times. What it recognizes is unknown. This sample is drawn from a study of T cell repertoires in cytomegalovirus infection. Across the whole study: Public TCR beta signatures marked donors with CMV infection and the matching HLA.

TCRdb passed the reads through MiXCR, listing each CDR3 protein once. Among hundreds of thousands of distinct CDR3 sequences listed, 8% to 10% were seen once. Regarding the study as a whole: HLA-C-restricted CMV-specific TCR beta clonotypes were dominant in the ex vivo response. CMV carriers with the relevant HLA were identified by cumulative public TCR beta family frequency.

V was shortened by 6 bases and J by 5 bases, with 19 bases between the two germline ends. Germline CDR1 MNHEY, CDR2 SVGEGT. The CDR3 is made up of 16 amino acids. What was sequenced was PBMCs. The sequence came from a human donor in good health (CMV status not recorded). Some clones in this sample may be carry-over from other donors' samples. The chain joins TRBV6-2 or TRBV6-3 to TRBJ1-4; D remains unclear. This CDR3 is CASRPLRLSPNEKLFF. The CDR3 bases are TGTGCCAGCAGACCCCTTCGACTTTCACCCAATGAAAAACTGTTTTTT.